Presented here are 21 T cell receptor beta chains from one specimen sequenced in a study of radiation and T cells in renal cell carcinoma. Here immunoSEQ multiplex PCR was the method, and the copy in TCRdb shows in-frame clones only, minus some. The sample has fewer than 200,000 clones; 88% are singletons. Time point here: blood 4 weeks post-SBRT, at nephrectomy. Specified treatment: 15 Gy SBRT to primary tumor, nephrectomy 4 weeks later. The source was blood, collected from a patient whose treatment included radiotherapy and nephrectomy. The source is a woman in her forties or fifties with renal cell carcinoma.

The chain employs TRBV11-3 and TRBJ2-7, with TRBD1 matching over 8 bases. This CDR3 region has 13 residues. With 4 bases clipped from V and 4 bases from J, the junction kept 3 bases outside the gene matches. Per the germline V gene, CDR1 is SGHNT and CDR2 is YENEEA. The CDR3 loop reads CASSSGQGYEQYF. For the CDR3, the DNA is TGTGCCAGCAGCTCCGGACAGGGTTACGAGCAGTACTTC.

This clone was seen only once. This chain joins TRBV5-1 and TRBJ2-7; a weak D match, TRBD1 (5 bases). The CDR3 loop spans 14 amino acids. V shed 5 bases and J shed 5 bases, with 17 bases lying between them. Germline V gives CDR1 SGHRS, CDR2 YFSETQ. Here the CDR3 reads CASSGAPDRHEQYF. In DNA form, the CDR3 reads TGCGCCAGCAGTGGGGCCCCCGACCGACACGAGCAGTACTTC.

The gene calls are TRBV30 and TRBJ2-5, with 10 bases aligning to TRBD1. J was trimmed by 7 bases and V by 2 bases; bases with no gene match: 13. Germline lookup yields CDR1 GTSNPN and CDR2 SVGIG (reference sequence). The CDR3 sequence is 16 residues long. In DNA, the CDR3 is TGTGCCTGGAGTTTTCGACAGGGGGCGCCGGGAGGGACCCAGTACTTC. Encoded protein: CAWSFRQGAPGGTQYF.

The chain recombines TRBV29-1 with TRBJ1-2, with 9 bases aligning to TRBD1. Trimming cost V 4 bases and J 7 bases; bases outside gene matches: 7. The CDR3 is made up of 13 amino acids. CDR1 is SQVTM and CDR2 is ANQGSEA in the germline V gene. CDR3 sequence: CSVGKGTGLGYTF. The CDR3 nucleotides read TGCAGCGTTGGTAAGGGGACAGGGCTTGGCTACACCTTC.

DNA of the CDR3: TGTGCCAGCAGTTACTCGGAGACAGGGGGTTCCGGGGAGCTGTTTTTT. Translation: CASSYSETGGSGELFF. The chain joins TRBV6-5 to TRBJ2-2; TRBD1 agrees at 9 bases. There are 16 residues in the CDR3. Per germline, CDR1 MNHEY and CDR2 SVGAGI. With 0 bases clipped from V and 6 bases from J, the junction kept 5 bases outside the gene matches.

This clone was detected a few times. The chain joins TRBV7-9 to TRBJ1-2; 7 bases are a match to TRBD1. Germline V lookup: CDR1 SEHNR, CDR2 FQNEAQ (reference sequence). Trimming at V came to 5 bases and at J to 4 bases, leaving 7 bases not matched to a gene. This CDR3 spans 14 amino acids. CDR3 loop: CASSPDGTAYGYTF. The CDR3 DNA reads as TGTGCCAGCAGCCCGGACGGGACAGCCTATGGCTACACCTTC.

The CDR3 here is CASSLVMGAVEKLFF. DNA of the CDR3: TGTGCCAGCAGCTTAGTGATGGGGGCGGTAGAAAAACTGTTTTTT. This chain links TRBV7-9 with TRBJ1-4; possible D gene TRBD1, 6 bases. CDR1 is SEHNR and CDR2 is FQNEAQ in the germline V gene (reference sequence). The CDR3 is made up of 15 amino acids. The V end lost 1 base, the J end lost 8 bases, and 14 bases lay between the germline ends.

The chain employs TRBV6-5 and TRBJ2-7; TRBD2 matches 8 bases. The trim removed 8 bases at V and 3 bases at J, leaving 9 bases unmatched. Germline-derived CDR1 and CDR2 are MNHEY and SVGAGI. This CDR3 comprises 14 residues. CDR3 region: CASGPTGGLYEQYF. The CDR3 DNA reads as TGTGCCAGCGGCCCGACGGGGGGGCTCTACGAGCAGTACTTC.

This chain links TRBV2 with TRBJ2-3; 9 positions match TRBD1. V dropped 1 base and J dropped 6; count of bases not matched to a gene: 8. This CDR3 comprises 16 residues. CDR1 and CDR2 from the germline V gene are SNHLY and FYNNEI. This CDR3 is CASSEGAGQGPDTQYF. CDR3 DNA: TGTGCCAGCAGTGAAGGGGCGGGACAGGGCCCTGATACGCAGTATTTT.

This chain uses TRBV7-8 with TRBJ2-5; D might be TRBD2 (5 bases). This CDR3 contains 13 residues. Trimming shortened V by 3 bases and J by 2 bases, and 7 bases separated the two germline ends. Looked up from germline, CDR1 is SGHVS and CDR2 is FQNEAQ. CDR3 DNA sequence: TGTGCCAGCAGCTTTGGACTTCAAGAGACCCAGTACTTC. Its translation: CASSFGLQETQYF.

V and J are TRBV5-1 and TRBJ2-7, with D perhaps TRBD1 (6 bases). CDR1 and CDR2 from the germline V gene are SGHRS and YFSETQ. The germline V and J ends were trimmed by 1 base and 3 bases, with 11 bases remaining between them. The CDR3 contains 14 residues. The CDR3 DNA is TGCGCCAGCAGCTTGCTAGGGGGTGGCTACGAGCAGTACTTC. It encodes CASSLLGGGYEQYF.

V usage is TRBV6-5 and J usage is TRBJ1-1; maybe TRBD1 (6 bases). The CDR3 runs to 13 residues. V was clipped by 6 bases and J by 5 bases, with 13 bases between them. CDR1 and CDR2 (germline): MNHEY, SVGAGI. For the CDR3, the DNA is TGTGCCAGCAGGGGGCCTCAGGGGACTGAAGCTTTCTTT. It specifies CASRGPQGTEAFF.

CDR3 in amino acids: CASSRDRRGQYF. CDR3 bases: TGTGCCAGCAGCCGAGACAGGAGAGGCCAGTACTTC. This sequence joins TRBV6-8 and TRBJ2-5; TRBD1 might be the D (6 bases). V lost 6 bases to trimming and J lost 10 bases, with 15 bases between them. In germline, CDR1 is MNHGY, CDR2 SAAAGT. The CDR3 spans 12 residues.

V is TRBV10-2 and J is TRBJ2-2; 12 bases map to TRBD2. With V trimmed by 9 bases and J by 2 bases, 7 bases remained unmatched. CDR1 and CDR2 from the germline V gene are WSHSY and SAAADI. The CDR3 has 16 residues. CDR3 sequence (DNA): TGCGCCAGTCGACTAGCGGGGGCCTCCAACACCGGGGAGCTGTTTTTT. It encodes CASRLAGASNTGELFF.

The rearrangement uses TRBV30 and TRBJ2-7; no firm D call. From germline, CDR1 is GTSNPN and CDR2 SVGIG (reference sequence). The V end was cut by 3 bases, the J end by 3 bases, with 9 bases between. This CDR3 has 12 residues. CDR3 nucleotide sequence: TGTGCCTGGAGCATACAGCGCTACGAGCAGTACTTC. It specifies CAWSIQRYEQYF.

The chain recombines TRBV7-2 with TRBJ1-2; no clear D. Germline V CDR1 and CDR2: SGHTA, FQGNSA. This CDR3 is built from 13 residues. V was shortened by 3 bases and J by 8 bases, with 13 bases between the two germline ends. The CDR3 is CASSFSPAGGYTF. The CDR3 bases are TGTGCCAGCAGCTTTAGCCCCGCCGGGGGCTACACCTTC. The full variable domain, its missing parts supplied by reference TRBV7-2 and TRBJ1-2, is GAGVSQSPSNKVTEKGKDVELRCDPISGHTALYWYRQSLGQGLEFLIYFQGNSAPDKSGLPSDRFSAERTGGSVSTLTIQRTQQEDSAVYLCASSFSPAGGYTFGSGTRLTVV.

The chain combines TRBV2 with TRBJ1-2; 7 bases agree with TRBD1. Germline CDR1 is SNHLY and CDR2 is FYNNEI. The V gene end was trimmed by 3 bases and the J gene end by 1 base; junction bases not matched to a gene: 5. The CDR3 sequence is 15 residues long. In DNA form, the CDR3 reads TGTGCCAGCAGTGATGGCAGGGGGGATAACTATGGCTACACCTTC. Its protein is CASSDGRGDNYGYTF.

The chain combines TRBV25-1 with TRBJ1-6; no clear D gene. The CDR3 extends over 15 amino acids. V lost 3 bases and J 9 bases, leaving 15 bases between the germline ends. CDR1 is MGHDK, CDR2 SYGVNS, per germline. The DNA of the CDR3 is TGTGCCAGCAGTGAGTCGTACACGAGAGCTTCACCCCTCCACTTT. It is translated as CASSESYTRASPLHF.

V is TRBV6-1 and J is TRBJ1-5; TRBD1 might be the D (5 bases). Germline assignment: CDR1 MNHNS and CDR2 SASEGT. The V gene lost 1 base and the J gene lost 11 bases, with 18 bases spanning the gap. The CDR3 has 15 residues. CDR3 coding DNA: TGTGCCAGCAGTGAAGAGTGGCCCCGGGGGAGAACCCAGCATTTT. This gives the protein CASSEEWPRGRTQHF.

The J gene is TRBJ1-5, the V gene TRBV19; possibly TRBD1 for D (6 bases). The CDR3 totals 15 residues. The germline gives CDR1 LNHDA, CDR2 SQIVND (reference sequence). The V end lost 4 bases, the J end lost 6 bases, and 16 bases lay between the germline ends. The CDR3 nucleotides read TGTGCCAGTAGTACCCCGGGAAGGGGGGTTCAGCCCCAGCATTTT. It encodes CASSTPGRGVQPQHF.

The J gene is TRBJ1-1, the V gene TRBV29-1; D call uncertain. Deletions cut 4 bases from V and 1 base from J, with 10 bases between. This CDR3 contains 13 residues. From germline, CDR1 is SQVTM and CDR2 ANQGSEA. Here the CDR3 DNA reads TGCAGCGTTGTGTTCCCCGAGAACACTGAAGCTTTCTTT. Translating it yields CSVVFPENTEAFF.